The rows below give T cell receptor beta chains drawn from one sample of a study of T-cell memory formation after mild COVID-19. TCRdb re-called the 5' RACE reads through MiXCR, storing one row per CDR3 protein. The profile covers 200,000 to 250,000 distinct CDR3 sequences, with roughly 15% appearing a single time and approximately 3.4% taken by the ten largest. The sequencing input was PBMCs or a T cell subset sorted from them (not recorded which). Receptor source: a man between 18 and 29 years old who had mild COVID-19 (a few samples of this study predate the infection). Cell type and time point are not known. The CDR3 runs from the conserved cysteine through the conserved F or W. Each record gives: J gene, V gene, clone size, D gene, CDR3 DNA, CDR3 protein. D genes are given only for firm matches. Only some rows state a clone size, as once, few, many or a class for expanded clones.

TRBJ2-1 TRBV4-2 NA NA TGTGCCAGCAGCCAGGGAGGCTGGGATGAGCAGTTCTTC CASSQGGWDEQFF
TRBJ2-5 TRBV12-3/TRBV12-4 NA NA TGTGCCAGCAGCTGGGCCGATCGGAGACCGGAGACCCAGTACTTC CASSWADRRPETQYF
TRBJ2-7 TRBV6-2/TRBV6-3 few NA TGTGCCAGCAGTTACCGCAGAACTCAGAAGGAGCAGTACTTC CASSYRRTQKEQYF
TRBJ2-3 TRBV4-1 few TRBD2 TGCGCCAGCAGCCCGCCCCTAGCGGGGTTTACAGATACGCAGTATTTT CASSPPLAGFTDTQYF
TRBJ2-2 TRBV12-3/TRBV12-4 few TRBD2 TGTGCCAGCAGCATAGGCGGGGGGAGGAACACCGGGGAGCTGTTTTTT CASSIGGGRNTGELFF
TRBJ1-2 TRBV20-1 few NA TGCAGTGTTCCGCTCCCGAGCCAAGGCTACACCTTC CSVPLPSQGYTF
TRBJ2-5 TRBV7-2 few TRBD1 TGTGCCAGCAGCTTAGCGGGGACAGGGTATAGGGAGACCCAGTACTTC CASSLAGTGYRETQYF
TRBJ1-2 TRBV6-5 few TRBD1 TGTGCCAGCAGTTACAGGGGGCTAAGGGGCTACACCTTC CASSYRGLRGYTF
TRBJ2-3 TRBV5-1 many NA TGCGCCAGCAGCTTGGTTAGTTCTCTCACAGATACGCAGTATTTT CASSLVSSLTDTQYF
TRBJ1-5 TRBV7-8 few NA TGTGCCAGCAGCTTGGAACCGGGTCGGAATCAGCCCCAGCATTTT CASSLEPGRNQPQHF
TRBJ1-1 TRBV6-1 NA NA TGTGCCAGAAGTGTCTCAGACACTGAAGCTTTCTTT CARSVSDTEAFF
TRBJ2-5 TRBV7-2 many NA TGTGCCAGCAGCTTAAGGCCAGTACAAGAGACCCAGTACTTC CASSLRPVQETQYF
TRBJ1-4 TRBV7-8 many NA TGTGCCAGCAGCCCCAGGCGAGACGGAAAACTGTTTTTT CASSPRRDGKLFF
TRBJ1-5 TRBV4-1 few TRBD1 TGCGCCAGCAGCCAAGAGGGGGGACAGAGCAATCAGCCCCAGCATTTT CASSQEGGQSNQPQHF
TRBJ2-1 TRBV7-2 few TRBD1 TGTGCCAGCAGCCCGGACAGGGGGGAGTACAATGAGCAGTTCTTC CASSPDRGEYNEQFF
TRBJ2-1 TRBV5-1 many TRBD2 TGCGCCAGCAGCTTGGCGGGCAGCGGGGGAGGCTCCTACAATGAGCAGTTCTTC CASSLAGSGGGSYNEQFF
TRBJ2-4 TRBV5-6 many TRBD1 TGTGCCAGCAGCTTTGGCCGGGACAGGGGGCTAGGCAAAAACATTCAGTACTTC CASSFGRDRGLGKNIQYF
TRBJ2-5 TRBV7-2 few NA TGTGCCAGCAGCTTAGCCCGTTGGTCAGAGACCCAGTACTTC CASSLARWSETQYF
TRBJ1-5 TRBV7-9 NA NA TGTGCCAGCACCCCCTCTGGGACCGGGCAGCCCCAGCATTTT CASTPSGTGQPQHF
TRBJ2-6 TRBV7-9 NA NA TGTGCCAGCAGCTCCACGTCCTCTGGGGCCAACGTCCTGACTTTC CASSSTSSGANVLTF
TRBJ1-1 TRBV7-7 NA NA TGTGCCAGCAGCTTAAGCCAGAACACTGAAGCTTTCTTT CASSLSQNTEAFF
TRBJ2-3 TRBV10-1 few TRBD2 TGCGCCAGCAGTGGACGGGGGACTAGCACCGCAGATACGCAGTATTTT CASSGRGTSTADTQYF
TRBJ2-1 TRBV14 few NA TGTGCCAGCAGCCAAGTGACCGGGGTCGGTAATGAGCAGTTCTTC CASSQVTGVGNEQFF
TRBJ2-3 TRBV6-5 few NA TGTGCCAGCAGTTACTCCGGAAGTACGCAGTATTTT CASSYSGSTQYF
TRBJ1-2 TRBV18 NA TRBD1 TGTGCCAGCTCGCCCACCGGGGACAGGGCTGGCTACACCTTC CASSPTGDRAGYTF
TRBJ2-1 TRBV5-1 few NA TGCGCCAGCAGCTTGGCCTGGGACAATGAGCAGTTCTTC CASSLAWDNEQFF
TRBJ2-1 TRBV15 NA NA TGTGCCACCAGCAGAGATGTCGATGAGCAGTTCTTC CATSRDVDEQFF